These T cell receptor beta chains were read from a single sample in a study of T cells of healthy individuals. TCRdb re-analysed the 5' RACE reads in MiXCR, keeping a single row per CDR3 protein. The table records about 96,000 distinct CDR3 sequences, approximately 16% of them present only once. Every receptor here comes from a human donor in good health. Both conserved end residues are part of each CDR3. Fields, in order: CDR3 DNA, CDR3 protein, J gene, V gene, D gene, clone size. D genes are given only for firm matches. Rows give clone size only sometimes, using once, few, many, or a class for an expanded clone.

cdr3_nt: TGTGCCAGCAGTGGGACAGGGGGCGGCCAGCCCCAGCATTTT
cdr3_aa: CASSGTGGGQPQHF
j_call: TRBJ1-5
v_call: TRBV2
d_call: TRBD1
clone_size: few

cdr3_nt: TGCAGTGCTAGAGTCTTTGGTGTGCGGGAGACGCAGTATTTT
cdr3_aa: CSARVFGVRETQYF
j_call: TRBJ2-3
v_call: TRBV20-1
d_call: TRBD2
clone_size: few

cdr3_nt: TGTGCCAGCAGTTTCCGCCCACTCGGCCGCCCTAGCACAGATACGCAGTATTTT
cdr3_aa: CASSFRPLGRPSTDTQYF
j_call: TRBJ2-3
v_call: TRBV6-5
d_call: -
clone_size: many

cdr3_nt: TGTGCCACCAGCGGGACAGTCAATCAGCCCCAGCATTTT
cdr3_aa: CATSGTVNQPQHF
j_call: TRBJ1-5
v_call: TRBV15
d_call: TRBD1
clone_size: many

cdr3_nt: TGTGCCAGCAGCTTGGGGGACAGAGCTGGAAACACCATATATTTT
cdr3_aa: CASSLGDRAGNTIYF
j_call: TRBJ1-3
v_call: TRBV5-5
d_call: TRBD1
clone_size: -

cdr3_nt: TGTGCCAGCAGTTTATTCCCGGGGGTCAATGAGCAGTTCTTC
cdr3_aa: CASSLFPGVNEQFF
j_call: TRBJ2-1
v_call: TRBV28
d_call: -
clone_size: few

cdr3_nt: TGTGCCAGTAGTATAAAGGGGGCGCGGGACGAGCAGTACTTC
cdr3_aa: CASSIKGARDEQYF
j_call: TRBJ2-7
v_call: TRBV19
d_call: TRBD1
clone_size: many

cdr3_nt: TGTGCCAGCAGCTTAGGGGTCAGTAGGACTGAAGCTTTCTTT
cdr3_aa: CASSLGVSRTEAFF
j_call: TRBJ1-1
v_call: TRBV7-2
d_call: -
clone_size: -

cdr3_nt: TGTGCCAGCAGTGATTTTTGGGATCAGCCCCAGCATTTT
cdr3_aa: CASSDFWDQPQHF
j_call: TRBJ1-5
v_call: TRBV6-1
d_call: -
clone_size: -

cdr3_nt: TGTGTCAGCAGCTCCCAGACAGGTTTGGCGCAGTATTTT
cdr3_aa: CVSSSQTGLAQYF
j_call: TRBJ2-3
v_call: TRBV11-3
d_call: -
clone_size: -

cdr3_nt: TGTGCGAACCCGCGCTCGCGGGGGGCGGTTGGCTACACCTTC
cdr3_aa: CANPRSRGAVGYTF
j_call: TRBJ1-2
v_call: TRBV21-1
d_call: -
clone_size: few

cdr3_nt: TGCAGCGCACTAGCGGGAGGGGTCTCCTACGAGCAGTACTTC
cdr3_aa: CSALAGGVSYEQYF
j_call: TRBJ2-7
v_call: TRBV29-1
d_call: TRBD2
clone_size: -

cdr3_nt: TGTGCCAGCAGTTTAAGGGCCAGGAACTATGGCTACACCTTC
cdr3_aa: CASSLRARNYGYTF
j_call: TRBJ1-2
v_call: TRBV12-3/TRBV12-4
d_call: -
clone_size: -

cdr3_nt: TGCGCCAGCAGCTTGGTAGCTGGGGTAGATACGCAGTATTTT
cdr3_aa: CASSLVAGVDTQYF
j_call: TRBJ2-3
v_call: TRBV5-1
d_call: -
clone_size: -

cdr3_nt: TGCGCCAGCAGCTTACAGGGGTGGGGCACTGAAGCTTTCTTT
cdr3_aa: CASSLQGWGTEAFF
j_call: TRBJ1-1
v_call: TRBV5-1
d_call: TRBD1
clone_size: many

cdr3_nt: TGCAGCGGCCGCCTGTCTCTCAGCGACAATGAGCAGTTCTTC
cdr3_aa: CSGRLSLSDNEQFF
j_call: TRBJ2-1
v_call: TRBV29-1
d_call: -
clone_size: many

cdr3_nt: TGCAGTGCTAGTTTCAGGAATGAGCAGTTCTTC
cdr3_aa: CSASFRNEQFF
j_call: TRBJ2-1
v_call: TRBV20-1
d_call: -
clone_size: -

cdr3_nt: TGCGCCAGCAAAAGTATCCCAGGGGACGATACGCAGTATTTT
cdr3_aa: CASKSIPGDDTQYF
j_call: TRBJ2-3
v_call: TRBV5-1
d_call: -
clone_size: few

cdr3_nt: TGTGCCAGCAGTTTGAATCCGATCAGCCCGCATTTT
cdr3_aa: CASSLNPISPHF
j_call: TRBJ1-5
v_call: TRBV28
d_call: -
clone_size: -

cdr3_nt: TGTGCCAGCAGTGACGGGGCAATACGCGAGTATGGCTACACCTTC
cdr3_aa: CASSDGAIREYGYTF
j_call: TRBJ1-2
v_call: TRBV6-1
d_call: -
clone_size: many

cdr3_nt: TGTGCCACCACTTGGGGGCAGGGGGCCAGCTCTGGAAACACCATATATTTT
cdr3_aa: CATTWGQGASSGNTIYF
j_call: TRBJ1-3
v_call: TRBV24-1
d_call: TRBD1
clone_size: few

cdr3_nt: TGTGCCAGCAGTTACCGACTAGCGGCAGGGAATGAGCAGTTCTTC
cdr3_aa: CASSYRLAAGNEQFF
j_call: TRBJ2-1
v_call: TRBV28
d_call: TRBD2
clone_size: few

cdr3_nt: TGCAGTGCTAGAGGAGGCGATCAGCCCCAGCATTTT
cdr3_aa: CSARGGDQPQHF
j_call: TRBJ1-5
v_call: TRBV20-1
d_call: -
clone_size: -

cdr3_nt: TGCAGTGCGGAACAGGGTACGGATGGCTACACCTTC
cdr3_aa: CSAEQGTDGYTF
j_call: TRBJ1-2
v_call: TRBV20-1
d_call: -
clone_size: -

cdr3_nt: TGTGCCAGCAGCTTAGTATGGCGGGCGAGCTCCTACAATGAGCAGTTCTTC
cdr3_aa: CASSLVWRASSYNEQFF
j_call: TRBJ2-1
v_call: TRBV7-2
d_call: -
clone_size: few

cdr3_nt: TGTGCCAGCAGTTTCTGGGGGACTGCAACTAATGAAAAACTGTTTTTT
cdr3_aa: CASSFWGTATNEKLFF
j_call: TRBJ1-4
v_call: TRBV28
d_call: -
clone_size: -

cdr3_nt: TGCGCCAGCAGCTTGGATAGGGGGAACACTGAAGCTTTCTTT
cdr3_aa: CASSLDRGNTEAFF
j_call: TRBJ1-1
v_call: TRBV5-1
d_call: -
clone_size: -

cdr3_nt: TGTGCCCGGAGTGCCCCACAGGGGTCCGGGAACACTGAAGCTTTCTTT
cdr3_aa: CARSAPQGSGNTEAFF
j_call: TRBJ1-1
v_call: TRBV30
d_call: TRBD1
clone_size: -

cdr3_nt: TGCAGTGCTTGGATCAAAGGACGGGACAGTTACAATGAGCAGTTCTTC
cdr3_aa: CSAWIKGRDSYNEQFF
j_call: TRBJ2-1
v_call: TRBV20-1
d_call: TRBD1
clone_size: many

cdr3_nt: TGTGCCAGCAGCTTAACCAGCGGGGGCTCCTACAATGAGCAGTTCTTC
cdr3_aa: CASSLTSGGSYNEQFF
j_call: TRBJ2-1
v_call: TRBV7-3
d_call: TRBD2
clone_size: -

cdr3_nt: TGTGCCAGTAGTAGGGCAACCGGGACCCAGTACTTC
cdr3_aa: CASSRATGTQYF
j_call: TRBJ2-5
v_call: TRBV19
d_call: -
clone_size: few

cdr3_nt: TGCAGTGCTAGCGTCCTATACACAGATACGCAGTATTTT
cdr3_aa: CSASVLYTDTQYF
j_call: TRBJ2-3
v_call: TRBV20-1
d_call: -
clone_size: few

cdr3_nt: TGTGCCAGCAGTTTTCCGCACAGCCAGAATGAGCAGTTCTTC
cdr3_aa: CASSFPHSQNEQFF
j_call: TRBJ2-1
v_call: TRBV28
d_call: -
clone_size: -

cdr3_nt: TGTGCCAGCAGCCCGGGGACCACAGATACGCAGTATTTT
cdr3_aa: CASSPGTTDTQYF
j_call: TRBJ2-3
v_call: TRBV7-2
d_call: -
clone_size: few

cdr3_nt: TGTGCCAGCGTCAACCGGGACAGGGGATTTTGGAAAGCTTTCTTT
cdr3_aa: CASVNRDRGFWKAFF
j_call: TRBJ1-1
v_call: TRBV7-9
d_call: TRBD1
clone_size: -

cdr3_nt: TGTGCCAGCTGTGGAGGTGGCACAGATACGCAGTATTTT
cdr3_aa: CASCGGGTDTQYF
j_call: TRBJ2-3
v_call: TRBV18
d_call: -
clone_size: -

cdr3_nt: TGTGCCAGCAGGCAGGACAGTCTGGGGTCCTACGAGCAGTACTTC
cdr3_aa: CASRQDSLGSYEQYF
j_call: TRBJ2-7
v_call: TRBV28
d_call: -
clone_size: few

cdr3_nt: TGTGCCAGCAGTCCGGGACGCCTGGGGAGAGGAACACAAGAGACCCAGTACTTC
cdr3_aa: CASSPGRLGRGTQETQYF
j_call: TRBJ2-5
v_call: TRBV28
d_call: -
clone_size: -

cdr3_nt: TGTGCCAGCACCCTACGCCGGGACAGGGGATACGAGCAGTACTTC
cdr3_aa: CASTLRRDRGYEQYF
j_call: TRBJ2-7
v_call: TRBV6-2/TRBV6-3
d_call: TRBD1
clone_size: -

cdr3_nt: TGTGCCAGCAGCTTACCGGGACAGAGCTCTGGAAACACCATATATTTT
cdr3_aa: CASSLPGQSSGNTIYF
j_call: TRBJ1-3
v_call: TRBV11-2
d_call: TRBD1
clone_size: -

cdr3_nt: TGCAGTGCCTCCACAGAAGAGGGTGAAAAACTGTTTTTT
cdr3_aa: CSASTEEGEKLFF
j_call: TRBJ1-4
v_call: TRBV20-1
d_call: -
clone_size: many

cdr3_nt: TGTGCCAGCAGTTACGGCGGGACAGTGTCCGGGGAGCTGTTTTTT
cdr3_aa: CASSYGGTVSGELFF
j_call: TRBJ2-2
v_call: TRBV6-6
d_call: -
clone_size: few

cdr3_nt: TGTGCCAGCAGCCTTGGGGGGGCCGGGAATGAGCAGTTCTTC
cdr3_aa: CASSLGGAGNEQFF
j_call: TRBJ2-1
v_call: TRBV7-3
d_call: -
clone_size: few

cdr3_nt: TGTGCCACCAGTGATTCAAATCCGGGAGCCGAAGCTTTCTTT
cdr3_aa: CATSDSNPGAEAFF
j_call: TRBJ1-1
v_call: TRBV24-1
d_call: -
clone_size: few

cdr3_nt: TGCAGCGGTGGGACAGCGAACACCGGGGAGCTGTTTTTT
cdr3_aa: CSGGTANTGELFF
j_call: TRBJ2-2
v_call: TRBV29-1
d_call: TRBD1
clone_size: -

cdr3_nt: TGCGCCAGCAGCTTGGTGGACAGCTACGAGCAGTACTTC
cdr3_aa: CASSLVDSYEQYF
j_call: TRBJ2-7
v_call: TRBV5-1
d_call: -
clone_size: many

cdr3_nt: TGCGCCAGCAGCCAAGATTTAGGACAGGAATACTACGAGCAGTACTTC
cdr3_aa: CASSQDLGQEYYEQYF
j_call: TRBJ2-7
v_call: TRBV4-3
d_call: TRBD1
clone_size: -

cdr3_nt: TGTGCCAGCAGCGATCGCCGGGACAGGGTGGCAGATACGCAGTATTTT
cdr3_aa: CASSDRRDRVADTQYF
j_call: TRBJ2-3
v_call: TRBV5-4
d_call: TRBD1
clone_size: few

cdr3_nt: TGCAGTGCCACTGGAAGTAGCGGGGGGCTGCCCTACGAGCAGTACTTC
cdr3_aa: CSATGSSGGLPYEQYF
j_call: TRBJ2-7
v_call: TRBV20-1
d_call: TRBD2
clone_size: many

cdr3_nt: TGTGCCAGCAGATCCTTAGACAGGAACACCGGGGAGCTGTTTTTT
cdr3_aa: CASRSLDRNTGELFF
j_call: TRBJ2-2
v_call: TRBV25-1
d_call: -
clone_size: -

cdr3_nt: TGTGCCAGCAGCGTAGGACAAGGACTAGCGGTTCAAGAGACCCAGTACTTC
cdr3_aa: CASSVGQGLAVQETQYF
j_call: TRBJ2-5
v_call: TRBV9
d_call: TRBD2
clone_size: -

cdr3_nt: TGTGCCAGCAGTTACTCGGTATACGACACCATATATTTT
cdr3_aa: CASSYSVYDTIYF
j_call: TRBJ1-3
v_call: TRBV6-6
d_call: -
clone_size: few

cdr3_nt: TGTGCCAGCAGTTACTCGACAGGACTCCCGCCCACAGATACGCAGTATTTT
cdr3_aa: CASSYSTGLPPTDTQYF
j_call: TRBJ2-3
v_call: TRBV6-5
d_call: -
clone_size: few

cdr3_nt: TGTGCCAGCAGCCTTCGACAGGGTTCGGGAGATACGCAGTATTTT
cdr3_aa: CASSLRQGSGDTQYF
j_call: TRBJ2-3
v_call: TRBV7-9
d_call: TRBD1
clone_size: few

cdr3_nt: TGCAGTGCTACGGGGCTCGGAAACACCATATATTTT
cdr3_aa: CSATGLGNTIYF
j_call: TRBJ1-3
v_call: TRBV20-1
d_call: -
clone_size: many

cdr3_nt: TGTGCCAGCAGGGGACAGGGGGCGTCCTACAATGAGCAGTTCTTC
cdr3_aa: CASRGQGASYNEQFF
j_call: TRBJ2-1
v_call: TRBV12-3/TRBV12-4
d_call: TRBD1
clone_size: -